This TCR beta chain comes out of a study of immune cell composition in non-small cell lung cancer. Findings and caveats of the study: Shared sequences between tumour-reactive and dominant in vivo clones were not proven. Tumour-associated clones >0.5% occurred in about a third of adenocarcinomas, approximately 79% of squamous.

Normal lung was taken at the farthest possible site, at least 3 cm from tumour. Worth noting for this clone: Its antigen is not known.

CDR3 size: 17 residues. The assay was immunoSEQ multiplex PCR, and TCRdb's table has in-frame clones only and misses some. Among 15,000 to 20,000 clones listed, over 70% were seen once. These data are also associated with another study on CD4 T cells in lung cancer. Per that study: Four resected stage I-III patients provided tumor and non-adjacent lung tissue. Before blood donation, patients had received platinum chemotherapy among other treatments.

The J gene is TRBJ1-4, the V gene TRBV21-1. TRBV21-1 is reported as a pseudogene. The sample comprised non-adjacent lung tissue. The clonotype comes from a human donor with non-small cell lung cancer. Here the CDR3 DNA reads TGTGCCAGCAGCAAAGCGCTTTTTGGTAAGGCTAATGAAAAACTGTTTTTT. Protein: CASSKALFGKANEKLFF.